The rows below give T cell receptor beta chains drawn from one sample of a study of control samples from healthy donors and cancer patients. Profiling relied on immunoSEQ multiplex PCR, and the TCRdb table lists in-frame clones only, not all of them. The data show 160,000 or so clones, with about 94% seen just once and around 15% held by the top ten. The material sequenced was PBMCs. Source of these receptors: a man aged 55 to 69 with colorectal cancer. Both conserved end residues are part of each CDR3. A D gene is named only where the DNA matches it firmly. Clone sizes are given selectively: once, few, many, or a class where the clone is expanded.

- TRBJ2-1 TRBD1 TRBV6-4 CASSVQGAHEQFF TGTGCCAGCAGTGTACAGGGGGCCCATGAGCAGTTCTTC
- TRBJ1-1 TRBD1 TRBV19 CASSDRANTEAFF TGTGCCAGTTCGGACAGGGCTAACACTGAAGCTTTCTTT
- TRBJ2-2 - TRBV4-1 CASSQDQALNTGELFF TGCGCCAGCAGCCAAGATCAGGCCCTGAACACCGGGGAGCTGTTTTTT
- TRBJ1-6 - TRBV4-1 CASSQGEQVYSPLHF TGCGCCAGCAGCCAAGGAGAACAGGTCTATTCACCCCTCCACTTT
- TRBJ2-1 - TRBV5-1 CASQRQREAYNEQFF TGCGCCAGCCAAAGGCAAAGGGAGGCCTACAATGAGCAGTTCTTC
- TRBJ1-6 TRBD1 TRBV6-5 CASSPTGENNSPLHF TGTGCCAGCAGTCCTACAGGGGAGAATAATTCACCCCTCCACTTT
- TRBJ2-5 - TRBV21-1 CASSIKGDNQETQYF TGTGCCAGCAGCATAAAAGGGGACAACCAAGAGACCCAGTACTTC
- TRBJ1-6 - TRBV27 CASRKEPYNSPLHF TGTGCCAGCAGAAAGGAGCCCTATAATTCACCCCTCCACTTT
once TRBJ2-5 TRBD1 TRBV10-3 CAIRGQEETQYF TGTGCCATCAGGGGACAGGAAGAAACCCAGTACTTC
- TRBJ1-2 TRBD1 TRBV29-1 CSVTDRASYGYTF TGCAGCGTGACGGACAGGGCGAGCTATGGCTACACCTTC
- TRBJ2-1 - TRBV9 CASSVQDSINEQFF TGTGCCAGCAGCGTACAGGACTCCATTAATGAGCAGTTCTTC
- TRBJ2-1 TRBD2 TRBV5-1 CASSLDASGGTYNEQFF TGCGCCAGCAGCTTGGACGCTAGCGGTGGGACCTACAATGAGCAGTTCTTC
- TRBJ1-2 TRBD1 TRBV4-3 CASSQDQTGGDGYTF TGCGCCAGCAGCCAAGATCAGACAGGGGGCGATGGCTACACCTTC
- TRBJ2-7 - TRBV5-1 CASSVDGSYEQYF TGCGCCAGCAGCGTCGACGGATCCTACGAGCAGTACTTC
- TRBJ2-3 TRBD1 TRBV5-1 CASSSQDRDGRDTQYF TGCGCCAGCAGCAGTCAGGACAGGGACGGCAGGGATACGCAGTATTTT
once TRBJ1-2 TRBD1 TRBV5-4 CASSWGNRGSYGYTF TGTGCCAGCAGCTGGGGGAACAGGGGATCTTATGGCTACACCTTC
- TRBJ1-5 - TRBV4-1 CASSQEQGLNQPQHF TGCGCCAGCAGCCAAGAACAGGGTCTTAATCAGCCCCAGCATTTT
- TRBJ2-7 TRBD1 TRBV20-1 CSAPGTAEQYF TGCAGTGCTCCCGGGACAGCCGAGCAGTACTTC
- TRBJ1-1 - TRBV10-3 CAISESGQGLFF TGTGCCATCAGTGAGTCGGGGCAGGGGCTTTTCTTT
- TRBJ1-2 - TRBV19 CASSIPENYGYTF TGTGCCAGTAGTATCCCAGAGAACTATGGCTACACCTTC
- TRBJ1-5 - TRBV9 CASSSGWNQPQHF TGTGCCAGTTCGTCTGGGTGGAATCAGCCCCAGCATTTT
- TRBJ2-1 - TRBV4-3 CASSLGRAYNEQFF TGCGCCAGCAGCCTGGGACGGGCCTACAATGAGCAGTTCTTC
- TRBJ1-2 - TRBV10-2 CASSVRDYGYTF TGCGCCAGCAGTGTCAGGGACTATGGCTACACCTTC
- TRBJ1-2 TRBD1 TRBV7-8 CASSRTGEEGGYTF TGTGCCAGCAGCCGGACAGGGGAGGAGGGGGGCTACACCTTC
- TRBJ2-7 - TRBV25-1 CASSARSPPYEQYF TGTGCCAGCAGCGCCAGAAGTCCGCCCTACGAGCAGTACTTC
- TRBJ1-6 TRBD1 TRBV2 CASSFNRGRVNSPLHF TGTGCCAGCAGCTTTAACAGGGGACGAGTCAATTCACCCCTCCACTTT
- TRBJ2-7 TRBD1 TRBV11-3 CASSGDRGPHEQYF TGTGCCAGCAGCGGGGACAGGGGGCCCCACGAGCAGTACTTC
- TRBJ2-1 TRBD1 TRBV9 CASSVTGGNEQFF TGTGCCAGCAGCGTTACAGGGGGCAATGAGCAGTTCTTC
- TRBJ2-7 - TRBV6-5 CASSSPILEQYF TGTGCCAGCAGTTCCCCCATCCTCGAGCAGTACTTC
- TRBJ2-7 - TRBV23-1 CASTTALGPISSYEQYF TGCGCCAGCACTACAGCCTTGGGGCCCATTAGCTCCTACGAGCAGTACTTC
- TRBJ2-5 TRBD2 TRBV5-5 CASSLGREETQYF TGTGCCAGCAGCTTAGGGAGGGAAGAGACCCAGTACTTC
few TRBJ2-1 - TRBV14 CASSPGTANNEQFF TGTGCCAGCAGCCCCGGGACCGCCAACAATGAGCAGTTCTTC
- TRBJ1-1 - TRBV10-1 CASSESPRGNTEAFF TGCGCCAGCAGTGAGTCACCCAGGGGGAACACTGAAGCTTTCTTT
- TRBJ1-4 - TRBV6-6 CASSYGRQNEKLFF TGTGCCAGCAGTTACGGCAGGCAAAATGAAAAACTGTTTTTT
- TRBJ2-3 TRBD2 TRBV5-6 CASRLGLAGSRRTDTQYF TGTGCCAGTCGACTAGGACTAGCGGGGAGTAGGCGCACAGATACGCAGTATTTT
once TRBJ1-1 - TRBV11-1 CASSLNREDTEAFF TGTGCCAGCAGTCTTAACAGGGAGGACACTGAAGCTTTCTTT
once TRBJ2-3 TRBD2 TRBV19 CASSYGTSGDTQYF TGTGCCAGTAGTTACGGGACTAGCGGGGATACGCAGTATTTT
- TRBJ1-5 - TRBV10-3 CAISTHAGSNQPQHF TGTGCCATCAGTACCCATGCAGGGAGCAATCAGCCCCAGCATTTT
- TRBJ1-3 - TRBV6-6 CASSTLDRYSGNTIYF TGTGCCAGCAGCACCTTGGACCGGTACTCTGGAAACACCATATATTTT
- TRBJ2-3 TRBD1 TRBV10-1 CASSEYSGGSDTQYF TGCGCCAGCAGTGAGTATTCAGGGGGCTCAGATACGCAGTATTTT
- TRBJ2-7 - TRBV6-5 CASRPASSYEQYF TGTGCCAGCCGGCCCGCTAGCTCCTACGAGCAGTACTTC
- TRBJ1-2 - TRBV4-2 CASSPGWVYGYTF TGTGCCAGCAGCCCTGGATGGGTTTATGGCTACACCTTC